Sequencing of this T cell receptor beta chain was carried out in a study of blood T cell repertoires in COVID-19. In the study overall: Researchers got acute and convalescent COVID-19 samples from the United States, Italy and Spain.

Losses at the gene ends were 4 bases for V and 1 base for J; bases not matched to a gene: 7. Germline V CDR1 and CDR2: SGHRS, YFSETQ. This CDR3 has 15 amino acids. In the authors' workflow: Nucleated cell counts were estimated from reference gene primer amplification. Clones were sequenced by immunoSEQ multiplex PCR, and TCRdb holds only the in-frame ones, with some missing. That table furnishes V, J and clone size, whereas the DNA furnished D and trimming. The table has 120,000 to 150,000 clones, 60% to 85% seen once. This sequence was found in a man aged 45-65 years with acute or convalescent COVID-19. The specimen was peripheral blood. The rearrangement links TRBV5-1 to TRBJ2-5; 7 bases agree with TRBD2. In DNA form, the CDR3 reads TGCGCCAGCAGCGTCCAACCTAGCGGCCAAGAGACCCAGTACTTC. This codes for CASSVQPSGQETQYF.